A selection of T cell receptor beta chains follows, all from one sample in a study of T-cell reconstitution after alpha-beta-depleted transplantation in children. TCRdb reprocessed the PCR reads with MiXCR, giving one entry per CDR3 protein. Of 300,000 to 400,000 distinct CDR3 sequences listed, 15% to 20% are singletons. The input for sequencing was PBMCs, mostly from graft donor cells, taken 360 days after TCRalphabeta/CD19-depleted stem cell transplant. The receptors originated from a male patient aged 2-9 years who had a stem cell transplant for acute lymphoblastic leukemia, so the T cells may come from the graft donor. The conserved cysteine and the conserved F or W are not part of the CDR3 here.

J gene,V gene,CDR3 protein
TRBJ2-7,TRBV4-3,ASSQAAGLGLHEQY
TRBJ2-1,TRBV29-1,SVERGQPVYNEQF
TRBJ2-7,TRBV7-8,ASSLARTRAYEQY
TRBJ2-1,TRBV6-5,ASSYSGLAGNEQF
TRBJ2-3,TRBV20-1,SARDRWTSITDTQY
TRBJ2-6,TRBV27,ASSFWQGTVLT
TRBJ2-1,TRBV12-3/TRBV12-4,ASSQQGLATNEQF
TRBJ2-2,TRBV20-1,SARDLDRGSGELF
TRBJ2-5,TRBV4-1,ASSQERSSGQGRQETQY
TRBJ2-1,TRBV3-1,ASSQASGNEQF
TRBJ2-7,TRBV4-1,ASSQEVGGLTYEQY
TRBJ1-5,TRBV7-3,ASSYEGTARAQH
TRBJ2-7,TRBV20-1,SAGWGRNYEQY
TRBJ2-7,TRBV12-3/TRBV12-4,ASRTSGASDEQY
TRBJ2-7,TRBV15,ATSRDRLAGGSSYEQY
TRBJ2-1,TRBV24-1,ATSDATGGGQF
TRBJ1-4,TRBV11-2,ASSLDWGTVLNNEKLF
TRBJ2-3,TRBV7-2,ASSLIGGLTQY
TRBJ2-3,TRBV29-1,SVLDSFTSTDTQY
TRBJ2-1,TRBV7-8,ASSLGGTSGIPYEQF
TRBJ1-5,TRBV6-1,ASSAPRPSGNQPQH
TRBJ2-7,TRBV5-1,ASRPTGVGYYEQY
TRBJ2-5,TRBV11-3,ASSAGTVLQETQY
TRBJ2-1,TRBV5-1,ASSLVGGSHEQF
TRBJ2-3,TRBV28,ASEGTSGREGSTDTQY
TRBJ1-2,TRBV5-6,ASSLGPRPGAGDYGYT
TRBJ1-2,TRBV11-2,ASTPFLDRPRRGYT
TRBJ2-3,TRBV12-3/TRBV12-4,ASRGLAGGTDTQY
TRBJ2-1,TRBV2,ASEAGDVNEQF
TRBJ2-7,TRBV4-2,ASSQVSGGNLYEQY
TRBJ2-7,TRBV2,ATQEGLEYEQY
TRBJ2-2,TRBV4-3,ASSLLQAPGELF
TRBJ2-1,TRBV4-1,ASSQGLVDEQF
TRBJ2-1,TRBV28,ASSLYLAGSYNEQF
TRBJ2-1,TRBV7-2,ASSLEQGEPYNEQF
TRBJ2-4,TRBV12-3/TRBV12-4,ASSSGLAGGKGKNIQY
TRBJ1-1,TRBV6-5,ASSVTSNTEAF
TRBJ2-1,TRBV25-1,ASSTDLQHYNEQF
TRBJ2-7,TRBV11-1,ASSWGDRPGGNSYEQY
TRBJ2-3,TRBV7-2,ASLRSGTSLTDTQY